Listed here is a single T cell receptor beta chain. This clone showed up just a few times. Its recognized antigen is unknown. No base-level quality is on record; no much larger clone is a single base apart. TCRbeta CDR3 regions were amplified from genomic DNA by means of the immunoSEQ Assay, a bias-controlled multiplex PCR. The original methods were these. The number of nucleated cells in each sample was estimated by amplification of reference gene primers within the assay. To quantify the absolute abundance of each unique TCRbeta CDR3 rearrangement, sequence reads were collapsed and filtered. For each sample, productive Simpson clonality was calculated as the square root of Simpson's diversity index across productive rearrangements. TCRdb re-hosts the immuneACCESS table, in-frame sequences only. Its copies lack some clones; in the studies checked, an unresolved V gene accounts for under half of them, and the cause for the rest is not known. V and J calls and clone size are copied from that table; D and trimming were computed from the DNA. In all, the sample holds 250,000 or so clones, and approximately 82% of those were seen once. Together, the top ten hold around 2% of the sample.

V is clipped by 9 bases and J by 6 bases, and the sequence between their germline boundaries is 21 bases long. The germline V gene specifies SNHLY as CDR1 and FYNNEI as CDR2. The CDR3 runs 14 residues from the cysteine to the phenylalanine. CDR3 DNA is the only sequence kept; it has 42 bases, read in frame from the first base. The data derive from a study of blood T cell repertoires in COVID-19 (dated by TCRdb to the early 2020s). With regard to the full study: Samples covering the acute and convalescent phases of COVID-19 were provided by collaborators in the United States, Italy and Spain. Sample metadata almost always included a de-identified subject ID, COVID-19 status, age in years and sex. HLA class I and class II types, where available, came from metadata supplied by the sample provider rather than from assay-based typing. The repertoires were made available in a free public database intended to serve as a resource for research on the immune response to SARS-CoV-2. The prospective study material was composed of cDNA or gDNA derived from T cells, B-cell-depleted T cells, or PBMCs. Subjects who had been exposed to COVID-19, were actively infected with it, or had recovered from it provided the deeply sampled blood TCRbeta repertoires that made up the dataset. The samples were drawn from two sources: the first 160 participants of the ongoing ImmuneRACE study, and fewer than 1,500 subjects contributed by 6 global collaborators. What the work shows at the level of the full study, not this receptor alone: The quantity of clinical and demographic metadata differed by source and by participant and was supplied without curation.

A second Seattle source provided samples from volunteer blood donors who had recovered from COVID-19. Collaborating institutions collected whole blood in K2EDTA tubes following their own protocols. For TCRbeta analysis, collaborators shipped samples in one of three forms: frozen whole blood, isolated PBMCs, or DNA extracted from either of those sample types. Material for sequencing was peripheral blood. The chain is made from TRBV2 and TRBJ2-7, with the D gene call left open. The receptor was derived from a man aged 35 to 55 who had recovered from COVID-19. In nucleotides, the sequence is TGTGCCAGTCTCTCGGATCTTCCTCGGAGCGAGCAGTACTTC. Translated, this gives CASLSDLPRSEQYF.